Each of the 27 T cell receptor beta chains below was sequenced from the same sample in a study of T cells after yellow fever vaccination. From the 5' RACE reads, TCRdb called clonotypes with MiXCR, one entry per CDR3 protein. The sample lists over 250,000 distinct CDR3 sequences, 4.1% occurring once. The source material was PBMCs, sampled 5 days after the yellow fever booster vaccination. Source of these receptors: a man aged 18 to 30 who received the YFV17D yellow fever vaccine.

Ten or more counts support this clonotype. V is TRBV21-1 and J is TRBJ1-5; the D segment call TRBD1 is taken from the table without a DNA check. TRBV21-1 is termed a pseudogene. The CDR3 totals 15 residues. CDR3 sequence: CASSKVRDKNQPQHF. In nucleotides, the CDR3 is TGTGCCAGCAGCAAAGTCAGGGACAAAAATCAGCCCCAGCATTTT.

This clonotype turned up a few times. CDR3 in DNA: TGTGCCAGCAGAGAGACTAGCGGGGTTTACAATGAGCAGTTCTTC. This gives the protein CASRETSGVYNEQFF. The J gene is TRBJ2-1, the V gene TRBV27; 11 bases are a match to TRBD2. V was clipped by 6 bases and J by 4 bases; unmatched bases: 5. Per germline, CDR1 MNHEY and CDR2 SMNVEV (reference sequence). The CDR3 is 15 amino acids.

This clonotype was recorded at least ten times. V and J are TRBV27 and TRBJ1-2, with D hard to call. Trimming took off 8 bases at V and 2 bases at J, with 12 bases between the two ends. This CDR3 is built from 13 residues. Germline CDR1 reads MNHEY; CDR2 reads SMNVEV (reference sequence). This chain's CDR3 is CASAPGLNYGYTF. The CDR3 region has the DNA TGTGCCAGCGCGCCAGGACTAAACTATGGCTACACCTTC.

In DNA form, the CDR3 reads TGTGCCAGTAGTCTCCCAGATTTAGCCAAAAACATTCAGTACTTC. Its protein product is CASSLPDLAKNIQYF. The chain employs TRBV19 and TRBJ2-4; the D is unclear. The CDR3 sequence is 15 residues long. Germline-derived CDR1 and CDR2 are LNHDA and SQIVND (reference sequence). V was cut by 5 bases and J by 0 bases, with 11 bases left in between.

The J gene is TRBJ2-1, the V gene TRBV5-4; TRBD1 is a possible D gene (6 bases). The CDR3 is made up of 13 amino acids. V gave up 4 bases and J gave up 9 bases, with 14 bases separating them. Germline-derived CDR1 and CDR2 are SGHNT and YYREEE (reference sequence). CDR3 residues: CASSVDSFSEQFF. As DNA, the CDR3 is TGTGCCAGCAGCGTGGACAGTTTCAGTGAGCAGTTCTTC.

The chain recombines TRBV4-3 with TRBJ2-2, with D possibly matching TRBD1 (6 bases). Trimming stripped 4 bases from V and 6 bases from J, with 15 bases between. The CDR3 spans 15 residues. In germline, CDR1 is LGHNA, CDR2 YSLEER. The CDR3 here is CASSLLGGRSGELFF. The CDR3 nucleotides read TGCGCCAGCAGCCTCTTAGGGGGAAGGTCCGGGGAGCTGTTTTTT.

This clonotype came up many times. The chain employs TRBV3-1 and TRBJ1-5; 7 positions match TRBD1. V shed 1 base, J shed 4 bases, and the junction held 7 bases outside the gene matches. The CDR3 totals 16 residues. From germline, CDR1 is LGHDT and CDR2 YNNKEL (reference sequence). This CDR3 is CASSQATGEGNQPQHF. The CDR3 region has the DNA TGTGCCAGCAGCCAAGCCACAGGGGAGGGAAATCAGCCCCAGCATTTT.

The genes are TRBV20-1 and TRBJ1-5; D is ambiguous. The CDR3 extends over 13 amino acids. V was trimmed by 1 base and J by 5 bases, leaving 9 bases between them. CDR1 and CDR2 from the germline V gene are DFQATT and SNEGSKA (reference sequence). The CDR3 DNA is TGCAGTGCTAGAGCCAGTGATTATCAGCCCCAGCATTTT. It yields the protein CSARASDYQPQHF.

The chain employs TRBV6-2 or TRBV6-3 and TRBJ2-5; TRBD1 or TRBD2 may be the D gene (5 bases each). V was trimmed by 6 bases and J by 0 bases, leaving 20 bases between them. Germline CDR1 MNHEY, CDR2 SVGEGT. The CDR3 covers 17 residues. In DNA form, the CDR3 reads TGTGCCAGCAGCTGGGATAGGGGAGCGACGTACCAAGAGACCCAGTACTTC. Protein product: CASSWDRGATYQETQYF.

The gene calls are TRBV5-1 and TRBJ2-1, with TRBD2 as a possible D gene (7 bases). This CDR3 is built from 15 residues. Germline-derived CDR1 and CDR2 are SGHRS and YFSETQ. V dropped 0 bases and J dropped 8 bases, with 15 bases sitting between them. The CDR3 DNA reads as TGCGCCAGCAGCTTGGAAGGGGGGGTCCCTGATGAGCAGTTCTTC. It encodes CASSLEGGVPDEQFF.

There are a few counts of this clonotype. This chain uses TRBV6-1 with TRBJ2-7, with a tentative D call TRBD1 (6 bases). CDR1 and CDR2 from the germline V gene are MNHNS and SASEGT. The CDR3 consists of 21 residues. V shed 3 bases and J shed 4 bases, with 34 bases lying between them. CDR3 DNA sequence: TGTGCCAGCAGTGACCCATACGCAACAGGATTCAGGGGCCCTAGAGGTTACGAGCAGTACGTC. This codes for CASSDPYATGFRGPRGYEQYV.

This clonotype was detected only a few times. The V and J genes are TRBV6-5 and TRBJ2-3; D remains unclear. With 6 bases removed from V and 6 bases from J, the gap between germline ends came to 10 bases. From germline, CDR1 is MNHEY and CDR2 SVGAGI. The CDR3 covers 12 residues. CDR3 nucleotide sequence: TGTGCCAGCAGGGACCCGGTGGATACGCAGTATTTT. This gives the protein CASRDPVDTQYF.

This chain joins TRBV24-1 and TRBJ2-3; D not certain. The CDR3 is 15 residues long. V shed 4 bases and J shed 0 bases, with 10 bases lying between them. Germline-derived CDR1 and CDR2 are KGHDR and SFDVKD. The CDR3: CATSDGSRSTDTQYF. The CDR3 DNA reads as TGTGCCACCAGTGACGGAAGCCGTAGCACAGATACGCAGTATTTT.

The chain recombines TRBV14 with TRBJ2-1; the D gene is possibly TRBD1 (5 bases). The CDR3 runs 15 residues. V dropped 1 base and J dropped 3 bases, with 10 bases sitting between them. In germline, CDR1 is SGHDN, CDR2 FVKESK. The DNA of the CDR3 is TGTGCCAGCAGCCAAGCAGGGTCCTTCTACAATGAGCAGTTCTTC. It is translated as CASSQAGSFYNEQFF.

This chain uses TRBV2 with TRBJ1-6, with unresolved D. The CDR3 totals 15 residues. V was trimmed by 6 bases and J by 7 bases, leaving 16 bases between them. The germline V gene has CDR1 SNHLY and CDR2 FYNNEI. CDR3 coding DNA: TGTGCCAGCAGCCCCCGGGCAGTCGCCAATTCACCCCTCCACTTT. This encodes CASSPRAVANSPLHF.

The chain recombines TRBV6-2 or TRBV6-3 with TRBJ2-7; possible D gene TRBD1, 6 bases. CDR1 MNHEY and CDR2 SVGEGT come from the germline V gene. The CDR3 sequence is 13 residues long. Trimming stripped 6 bases from V and 4 bases from J, with 13 bases between. CDR3 nucleotides: TGTGCCAGCAGCCACGGACAGTTTTACGAGCAGTACTTC. Protein: CASSHGQFYEQYF.

At least ten counts were recorded for this clonotype. The chain has TRBV5-4 and TRBJ1-1, with D unclear. This CDR3 has 15 residues. V was pared by 0 bases and J by 1 base, with 10 bases between. Per the germline V gene, CDR1 is SGHNT and CDR2 is YYREEE (reference sequence). The CDR3 bases are TGTGCCAGCAGCTTGGAGGTGTGGGAGAACACTGAAGCTTTCTTT. This gives the protein CASSLEVWENTEAFF.

This clonotype was found many times. This chain uses TRBV7-2 with TRBJ2-1; D might be TRBD2 (6 bases). The CDR3 consists of 15 residues. V was shortened by 4 bases and J by 0 bases, with 10 bases between the two germline ends. Germline CDR1 and CDR2: SGHTA and FQGNSA. CDR3 in amino acids: CASSSLSGSYNEQFF. CDR3 in DNA: TGTGCCAGCAGCTCACTTAGCGGCTCCTACAATGAGCAGTTCTTC.

This clonotype was found a few times. This chain connects TRBV12-3 or TRBV12-4 to TRBJ2-7; TRBD1 matches at 11 bases. There are 14 residues in the CDR3. J was trimmed by 7 bases and V by 5 bases; bases with no gene match: 7. The CDR3 region has the DNA TGTGCCAGCAGTAGGACAGGGGGCTTGGGGGAGCAGTACTTC. Translated, it gives CASSRTGGLGEQYF.

This clonotype has more than one count but fewer than ten. The chain combines TRBV7-9 with TRBJ2-5, with TRBD2 matching 8 bases. Trimming removed 3 bases from V and 4 bases from J; junction bases left unmatched: 4. The CDR3 is 14 residues long. Germline V CDR1 and CDR2: SEHNR, FQNEAQ (reference sequence). The CDR3 loop reads CASSFRGGGETQYF. As DNA, the CDR3 is TGTGCCAGCAGCTTCCGGGGGGGCGGAGAGACCCAGTACTTC.

This clonotype was recorded many times. The V call is TRBV4-2, the J call TRBJ2-1; TRBD1 might be the D (6 bases). Germline-derived CDR1 and CDR2 are LGHNA and YNFKEQ. The CDR3 extends over 15 amino acids. V was shortened by 0 bases and J by 1 base, with 7 bases between the two germline ends. The CDR3 protein is CASSQDRGSYNEQFF. The CDR3 nucleotides read TGTGCCAGCAGCCAAGATAGGGGGTCCTACAATGAGCAGTTCTTC.

The chain combines TRBV14 with TRBJ1-1, with D hard to call. The CDR3 covers 15 residues. Trimming shortened V by 1 base and J by 5 bases, and 14 bases separated the two germline ends. Looked up from germline, CDR1 is SGHDN and CDR2 is FVKESK. CDR3 in amino acids: CASSQGGGGWTEAFF. In DNA form, the CDR3 reads TGTGCCAGCAGCCAAGGAGGCGGTGGTTGGACTGAAGCTTTCTTT.

This clonotype was seen ten or more times. The chain couples TRBV25-1 to TRBJ1-1; D is ambiguous. Deletions cut 6 bases from V and 2 bases from J, with 7 bases between. This CDR3 spans 12 amino acids. Germline V gene data show CDR1 as MGHDK and CDR2 as SYGVNS. The CDR3 reads CASRWGNTEAFF. CDR3 DNA sequence: TGTGCCAGCAGGTGGGGAAACACTGAAGCTTTCTTT. Based on the CDR3 plus reference TRBV25-1 and TRBJ1-1, the full variable domain is EADIYQTPRYLVIGTGKKITLECSQTMGHDKMYWYQQDPGMELHLIHYSYGVNSTEKGDLSSESTVSRIRTEHFPLTLESARPSHTSQYLCASRWGNTEAFFGQGTRLTVV.

The chain uses TRBV7-3 and TRBJ2-2; the D gene is possibly TRBD2 (5 bases). The CDR3 has 17 residues. The germline CDR1 and CDR2 sequences are SGHTA and FQGTGA. V lost 0 bases and J 0 bases, leaving 11 bases between the germline ends. CDR3 loop: CASSLTPDSANTGELFF. In DNA form, the CDR3 reads TGTGCCAGCAGCTTAACCCCGGACTCTGCGAACACCGGGGAGCTGTTTTTT.

The CDR3 loop reads CASSWGDKVWEAFF. In DNA, the CDR3 is TGTGCCAGCAGTTGGGGGGACAAGGTCTGGGAAGCTTTCTTT. The rearrangement joins TRBV12-3 or TRBV12-4 to TRBJ1-1, with D maybe TRBD1 (6 bases). The CDR3 is made up of 14 amino acids. The V end lost 4 bases, the J end lost 8 bases, and 17 bases lay between the germline ends.

This clonotype came up many times. This chain joins TRBV6-5 and TRBJ2-6; perhaps TRBD1 as D (6 bases). The CDR3 has 15 amino acids. CDR1 MNHEY and CDR2 SVGAGI come from the germline V gene. The germline V and J ends were trimmed by 0 bases and 12 bases, with 15 bases remaining between them. The CDR3 here is CASSYSTGRVGVLTF. CDR3 bases: TGTGCCAGCAGTTACTCCACAGGGCGAGTAGGCGTCCTGACTTTC.

This clonotype was observed many times. The chain employs TRBV7-2 and TRBJ1-4, with TRBD1 matching 7 bases. V lost 1 base, J lost 6 bases, and 2 bases stayed unmatched. The CDR3 totals 14 residues. CDR1 and CDR2 from the germline V gene are SGHTA and FQGNSA. The chain's CDR3 is CASSLDGTDEKLFF. The CDR3 nucleotides are TGTGCCAGCAGCTTAGACGGGACAGATGAAAAACTGTTTTTT.